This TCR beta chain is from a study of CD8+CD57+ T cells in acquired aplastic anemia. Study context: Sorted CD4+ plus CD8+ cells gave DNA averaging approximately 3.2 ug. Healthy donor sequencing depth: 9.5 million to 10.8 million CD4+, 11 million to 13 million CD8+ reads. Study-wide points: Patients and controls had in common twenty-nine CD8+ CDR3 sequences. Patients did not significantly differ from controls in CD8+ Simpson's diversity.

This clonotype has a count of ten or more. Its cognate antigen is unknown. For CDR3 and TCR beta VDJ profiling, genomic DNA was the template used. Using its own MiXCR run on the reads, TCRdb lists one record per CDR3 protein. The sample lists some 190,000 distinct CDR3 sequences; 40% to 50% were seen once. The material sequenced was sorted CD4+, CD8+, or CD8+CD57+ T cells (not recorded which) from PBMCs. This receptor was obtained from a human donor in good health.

The CDR3 DNA sequence: TGTGCCAGCAGTTACGAGGGGGTTGGGAAGAAACTGTTTTTT. It yields the protein CASSYEGVGKKLFF. The rearrangement joins TRBV6-5 to TRBJ1-4, with D tentatively TRBD1 (6 bases). This CDR3 has 14 residues. The germline V gene encodes CDR1 MNHEY and CDR2 SVGAGI. V was pared by 2 bases and J by 11 bases, with 15 bases between.